This T cell receptor (beta chain) is drawn from a study of CD8 T cells in ankylosing spondylitis (dated by TCRdb to about 2017). With respect to the entire study: To find TCR variants linked to disease, the study profiled T cell receptor beta repertoires in ankylosing spondylitis patients and healthy donors. The whole study cohort included 90 to 120 healthy donors and 25 ankylosing spondylitis patients. Peripheral blood samples were taken, and synovial fluid was additionally collected from ankylosing spondylitis patients.

V is reduced by 0 bases and J by 5 bases, leaving a spacing of 15 bases between them. For CDR1 and CDR2, the germline V gene lists SGDLS and YYNGEE. The CDR3 sequence holds 15 residues, the cysteine and phenylalanine included. Only CDR3 DNA remains: 45 bases, in frame from the first base. The data were produced on an Illumina HiSeq 2500. TCR beta libraries were prepared by quantitative 5'-RACE with molecular barcodes. Turning to the authors' computational methods: Disease-linked TCR variants were identified with a new computational method built on a probabilistic model of VDJ rearrangement. TCRdb itself trimmed the public reads at Q25 with fastp, ran MiXCR and retained productive beta chains. Identical CDR3 protein sequences are pooled into one entry, listed with their most common genes and DNA. None of the V and J calls come from the authors' own analysis; TCRdb made them. The sample yields some 220,000 distinct CDR3 sequences; 5.5% to 7.5% were counted once. The ten largest make up approximately 14% of the sample.

The table lists this clonotype with many counts. Its antigen target is currently unknown. No base qualities exist here, and no much larger clone lies one base off it. General findings and caveats noted by the study authors: Some of the motif variants had been reported before in the synovial fluid and blood of reactive arthritis patients, a finding that suggests common disease-initiation mechanisms. The disease-linked clones had a CD8+ phenotype and were found at relatively low frequencies in peripheral blood. Significant enrichment of the disease-linked clones was reported in matched synovial fluid samples from ankylosing spondylitis patients. Blood from ankylosing spondylitis patients appeared to be characterized by a TCR beta motif composed of under 10 highly homologous amino acid variants.

This receptor was obtained from a male donor with ankylosing spondylitis. Here the chain combines TRBV9 and TRBJ2-7, with the D gene not clear enough to name. Material: blood, either unsorted or a sorted T cell fraction (not recorded which). The CDR3 reads CASSVGAIPQDEQYF. The sequence in DNA is TGTGCCAGCAGCGTAGGAGCCATCCCCCAGGACGAGCAGTACTTC.